This T cell receptor (beta chain) came from a study of shared clonotypes between healthy human individuals. Study-wide results and caveats: Enrolling few donors narrowed the genetic and exposure-history diversity that was represented.

Remarks on this clone: Its antigen remains unknown.

Donors were healthy HIV-negative adults without recent acute infections or vaccinations. Germline CDR1 SGDLS, CDR2 YYNGEE. The CDR3 consists of 15 residues. The V and J ends lost 4 bases and 5 bases respectively, with 16 bases between them. Method: immunoSEQ multiplex PCR; TCRdb's copy keeps in-frame clones and lacks some. The sample has 500,000 to 650,000 clones; roughly 79% are singletons. V usage is TRBV9 and J usage is TRBJ1-5, with D unclear. This clonotype originated in a woman aged 35 to 49 in good health. Some clones in this sample may be carry-over from other donors' samples. The material sequenced was PBMCs. This chain's CDR3 is CASSPELGRDQPQHF. CDR3 DNA sequence: TGTGCCAGCAGCCCAGAGTTAGGGAGGGATCAGCCCCAGCATTTT.